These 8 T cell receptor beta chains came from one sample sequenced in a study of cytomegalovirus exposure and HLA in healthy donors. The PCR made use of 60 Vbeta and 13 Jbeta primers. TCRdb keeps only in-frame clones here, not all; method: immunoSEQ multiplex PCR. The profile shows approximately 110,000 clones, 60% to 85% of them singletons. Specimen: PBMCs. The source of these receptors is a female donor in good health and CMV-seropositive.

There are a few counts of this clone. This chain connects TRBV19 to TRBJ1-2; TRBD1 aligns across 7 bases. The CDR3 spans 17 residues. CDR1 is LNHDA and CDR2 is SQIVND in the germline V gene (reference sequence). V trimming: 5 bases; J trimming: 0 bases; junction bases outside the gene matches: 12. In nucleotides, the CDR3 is TGTGCCAGTAGTCCAAACCCCCGACAGGGCGCTAACTATGGCTACACCTTC. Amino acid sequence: CASSPNPRQGANYGYTF.

The CDR3 is CASSEQASNEQFF. CDR3 nucleotides: TGCGCCAGCAGTGAACAGGCTTCGAATGAGCAGTTCTTC. The gene calls are TRBV10-1 and TRBJ2-1; D may be TRBD1 (5 bases). Trimming pared 3 bases from V and 7 bases from J, leaving 10 bases between. There are 13 residues in the CDR3. Germline V CDR1 and CDR2: WNHNN, SYGVQD (reference sequence).

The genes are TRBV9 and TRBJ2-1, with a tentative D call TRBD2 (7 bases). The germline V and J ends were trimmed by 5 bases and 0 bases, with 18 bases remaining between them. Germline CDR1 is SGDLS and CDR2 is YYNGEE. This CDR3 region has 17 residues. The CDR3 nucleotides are TGTGCCAGCAGTGGAGGGGGGGCCGTTAGCTCCTACAATGAGCAGTTCTTC. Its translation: CASSGGGAVSSYNEQFF.

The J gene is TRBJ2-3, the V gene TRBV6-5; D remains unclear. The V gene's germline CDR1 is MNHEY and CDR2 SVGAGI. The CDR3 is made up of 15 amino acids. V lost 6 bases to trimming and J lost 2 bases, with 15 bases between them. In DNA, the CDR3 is TGTGCCAGCAGCCTTGATTGGGCCCTCACAGATACGCAGTATTTT. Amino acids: CASSLDWALTDTQYF.

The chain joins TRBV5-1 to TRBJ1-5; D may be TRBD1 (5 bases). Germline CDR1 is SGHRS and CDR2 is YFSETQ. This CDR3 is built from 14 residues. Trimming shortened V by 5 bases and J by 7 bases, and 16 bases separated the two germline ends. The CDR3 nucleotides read TGCGCCAGCAGTCCGGGTCCCGGGGGACAGCCCCAGCATTTT. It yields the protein CASSPGPGGQPQHF.

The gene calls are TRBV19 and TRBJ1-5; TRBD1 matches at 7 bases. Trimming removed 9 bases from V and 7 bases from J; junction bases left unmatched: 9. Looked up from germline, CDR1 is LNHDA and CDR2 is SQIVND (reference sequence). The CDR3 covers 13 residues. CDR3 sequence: CASRDRVGQPQHF. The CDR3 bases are TGTGCCAGCAGAGACAGGGTTGGACAGCCCCAGCATTTT.

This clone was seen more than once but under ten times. The chain's CDR3 is CSVVNIYTGLQNYEQYF. CDR3 in DNA: TGCAGCGTTGTAAACATATATACGGGACTGCAGAACTACGAGCAGTACTTC. The chain links TRBV29-1 to TRBJ2-7, with a weak D call TRBD2 (6 bases). The CDR3 covers 17 residues. Trimming took 4 bases from V and 3 from J, leaving 25 bases between them. Germline assignment: CDR1 SQVTM and CDR2 ANQGSEA.

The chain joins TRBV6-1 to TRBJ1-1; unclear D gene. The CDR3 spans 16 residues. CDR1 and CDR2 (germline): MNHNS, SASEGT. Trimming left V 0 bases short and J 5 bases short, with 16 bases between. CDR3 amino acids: CASSEALVSSRTEAFF. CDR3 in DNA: TGTGCCAGCAGTGAAGCGCTGGTCTCGTCGAGGACTGAAGCTTTCTTT.